One and the same sample provided the 32 T cell receptor beta chains below, sequenced in a study of blood T cells in healthy people across ages. The second PCR ran about 6 to 11 cycles with a sample-barcoded 5' primer and J-beta primers. MiXCR was run by TCRdb on the 5' RACE reads, yielding one entry per CDR3 protein. The sample lists just under 550,000 distinct CDR3 sequences; around 24% were seen once. These same data were also listed under a study on T cells of mothers and their children.

Sequenced sample: blood. All receptors come from a boy aged 10-17 years in good health.

The chain is built from TRBV27 and TRBJ2-7; the D gene could be TRBD1 or TRBD2 (6 bases each). Between the trimmed V and J ends, which lost 6 bases and 3 bases, there was a span of 12 bases. The CDR3 runs to 13 residues. Germline V gives CDR1 MNHEY, CDR2 SMNVEV (reference sequence). The DNA for the CDR3 is TGTGCCAGCAGCCGGGGGACACGCTACGAGCAGTACTTC. Translated, it gives CASSRGTRYEQYF.

The sample holds many counts of this clonotype. This chain connects TRBV20-1 to TRBJ2-5; 8 bases agree with TRBD2. This CDR3 is built from 14 residues. Germline V gene lookup returns CDR1 DFQATT and CDR2 SNEGSKA (reference sequence). V lost 6 bases and J lost 3; bases outside the gene matches: 9. The CDR3 nucleotides are TGCAGTGCGCCAGCGGGAGTTTCGGAAGAGACCCAGTACTTC. Encoded protein: CSAPAGVSEETQYF.

The CDR3, as DNA: TGCAGCGTAACGACAGGCCCCACCAATCAGCCCCAGCATTTT. Amino acids: CSVTTGPTNQPQHF. The rearrangement links TRBV29-1 to TRBJ1-5; D possibly corresponds to TRBD1 (6 bases). Germline loops: CDR1 SQVTM, CDR2 ANQGSEA. CDR3 length: 14 amino acids. With 6 bases removed from V and 3 bases from J, the gap between germline ends came to 15 bases.

The chain couples TRBV6-1 to TRBJ2-3; TRBD2 matches at 9 bases. V shed 8 bases and J 4 bases; nucleotides not matched to a gene: 10. Germline CDR1 reads MNHNS; CDR2 reads SASEGT. The CDR3 sequence is 15 residues long. The CDR3 DNA is TGTGCCAGCTCCCTTAGCGGGGGCATCGCAGATACGCAGTATTTT. It encodes CASSLSGGIADTQYF.

The chain has TRBV20-1 and TRBJ2-1, with 8 bases fitting TRBD2. CDR1 is DFQATT, CDR2 SNEGSKA, per germline (reference sequence). After removal of 4 bases from V and 5 bases from J, the junction contained 10 bases not matched to a gene. The CDR3 is 15 amino acids. The CDR3 reads CSAILLAGPNNEQFF. The CDR3 bases are TGCAGTGCTATCCTCCTAGCGGGCCCGAACAATGAGCAGTTCTTC.

The chain employs TRBV4-2 and TRBJ2-7, with 8 bases matching TRBD2. Germline loops: CDR1 LGHNA, CDR2 YNFKEQ. V shed 4 bases and J 3 bases; nucleotides not matched to a gene: 14. There are 17 residues in the CDR3. The CDR3 DNA is TGTGCCAGCAGCCCACCACGCGGCGGGAGGATGGGCTACGAGCAGTACTTC. This sequence encodes CASSPPRGGRMGYEQYF.

This clonotype was counted a few times. This chain links TRBV6-1 with TRBJ2-3; the D is unclear. V was pared by 4 bases and J by 0 bases, with 8 bases between. Germline CDR1 reads MNHNS; CDR2 reads SASEGT. CDR3 length equals 14 residues. For the CDR3, the DNA is TGTGCCAGCAGTGTCGAGTCTAGCACAGATACGCAGTATTTT. The encoded protein is CASSVESSTDTQYF.

This chain joins TRBV5-5 and TRBJ1-5; TRBD1 might be the D (5 bases). V lost 0 bases and J 0 bases, leaving 7 bases between the germline ends. The CDR3 spans 15 residues. Germline V gene lookup returns CDR1 SGHKS and CDR2 YYEKEE (reference sequence). In nucleotides, the CDR3 is TGTGCCAGCAGCTTGGGGACATCTAGCAATCAGCCCCAGCATTTT. Its protein product is CASSLGTSSNQPQHF.

The V gene is TRBV5-1, the J gene TRBJ2-3; 9 bases match TRBD1. CDR1 is SGHRS, CDR2 YFSETQ, per germline. The CDR3 is made up of 15 amino acids. Losses at the gene ends were 4 bases for V and 3 bases for J; bases not matched to a gene: 6. CDR3 nucleotides: TGCGCCAGCAGCAAACAGGGGGCGCGGACAGATACGCAGTATTTT. The encoded protein is CASSKQGARTDTQYF.

The rearrangement links TRBV12-3 or TRBV12-4 to TRBJ2-1; D is unresolved. Trimming removed 6 bases from V and 9 bases from J, with 15 bases in between. This CDR3 has 13 residues. This CDR3 is CASSRWLGVEQFF. DNA for the CDR3: TGTGCCAGCAGCCGGTGGTTAGGCGTTGAGCAGTTCTTC.

The V call is TRBV20-1, the J call TRBJ2-1; the match to TRBD2 covers 14 bases. This CDR3 is built from 15 residues. CDR1 and CDR2 from the germline V gene are DFQATT and SNEGSKA (reference sequence). V lost 6 bases, J lost 4 bases, and 5 bases stayed unmatched. The CDR3, as DNA: TGCAGTGCCCCACGACTAGCGGGAGGGTACAATGAGCAGTTCTTC. It codes for CSAPRLAGGYNEQFF.

The chain employs TRBV5-1 and TRBJ2-3, with 8 positions matching TRBD1. The CDR3 sequence is 15 residues long. Losses at the gene ends were 0 bases for V and 3 bases for J; bases not matched to a gene: 3. Germline V gene data show CDR1 as SGHRS and CDR2 as YFSETQ. This CDR3 reads CASSLGTGRTDTQYF. The CDR3 DNA is TGCGCCAGCAGCTTGGGGACAGGGCGAACAGATACGCAGTATTTT. Drawing the rest from reference TRBV5-1 and TRBJ2-3, the complete variable domain is KAGVTQTPRYLIKTRGQQVTLSCSPISGHRSVSWYQQTPGQGLQFLFEYFSETQRNKGNFPGRFSGRQFSNSRSEMNVSTLELGDSALYLCASSLGTGRTDTQYFGPGTRLTVL.

This clonotype was detected a few times. V gene TRBV9 combines with J gene TRBJ1-1; D not certain. The ends were cut back, 0 bases at V and 1 base at J, with 7 bases in the middle. The CDR3 has 14 amino acids. Germline V lookup: CDR1 SGDLS, CDR2 YYNGEE. CDR3 loop: CASSVEQQNTEAFF. For the CDR3, the DNA is TGTGCCAGCAGCGTAGAGCAACAGAACACTGAAGCTTTCTTT.

As concerns this clonotype: An end of the junction does not agree with germline; a read error may underlie this. The gene calls are TRBV7-9 and TRBJ2-5, with TRBD1 matching 9 bases. Looked up from germline, CDR1 is SEHNR and CDR2 is FQNEAQ (reference sequence). The CDR3 loop spans 13 amino acids. Here the CDR3 DNA reads TGTGCCAGCAGCTTAGAAGGAAAGGGACAGGGAGATTTC. The encoded protein is CASSLEGKGQGDF.

This clonotype was detected a few times. V gene TRBV9 combines with J gene TRBJ1-6; D remains unclear. Germline V gene sequence: CDR1 SGDLS, CDR2 YYNGEE. The CDR3 has 16 residues. Trimming removed 3 bases from V and 2 bases from J, with 12 bases in between. The chain's CDR3 is CASSAADGTYNSPLHF. The CDR3 nucleotides are TGTGCCAGCAGCGCTGCGGACGGAACCTATAATTCACCCCTCCACTTT. The whole variable domain, filled in from reference TRBV9 and TRBJ1-6, reads DSGVTQTPKHLITATGQRVTLRCSPRSGDLSVYWYQQSLDQGLQFLIQYYNGEERAKGNILERFSAQQFPDLHSELNLSSLELGDSALYFCASSAADGTYNSPLHFGNGTRLTVT.

This clonotype was observed a handful of times. The chain links TRBV4-1 to TRBJ2-7; D is unresolved. CDR1 MGHRA and CDR2 YSYEKL come from the germline V gene. The CDR3 sequence is 13 residues long. The V end lost 1 base, the J end lost 2 bases, and 6 bases lay between the germline ends. CDR3 residues: CASSQGTPYEQYF. The CDR3 nucleotides read TGCGCCAGCAGCCAAGGGACGCCCTACGAGCAGTACTTC.

This sequence joins TRBV6-1 and TRBJ2-7; TRBD2 matches at 11 bases. This CDR3 spans 17 amino acids. Unmatched junction bases numbered 11, after V lost 2 bases and J lost 5 bases. CDR1 is MNHNS, CDR2 SASEGT, per germline. CDR3 nucleotide sequence: TGTGCCAGCAGTGAAATCGTACTGACTAGCGGGAAGGACGAGCAGTACTTC. As protein: CASSEIVLTSGKDEQYF.

The chain joins TRBV27 to TRBJ2-5; 8 nucleotides match TRBD2. There are 14 residues in the CDR3. Germline CDR1 and CDR2: MNHEY and SMNVEV (reference sequence). V shed 6 bases and J 14 bases; nucleotides not matched to a gene: 17. Here the CDR3 reads CASRTGLGEGEQYF. Written as DNA, the CDR3 is TGTGCCAGCAGGACGGGACTAGGGGAGGGGGAGCAATACTTC.

This clonotype was seen a single time. The gene calls are TRBV20-1 and TRBJ1-1; TRBD1 might be the D (6 bases). The CDR3 covers 12 residues. The V and J ends lost 5 bases and 6 bases respectively, with 13 bases between them. Germline V CDR1 and CDR2: DFQATT, SNEGSKA (reference sequence). CDR3 nucleotide sequence: TGCAGTGCTCAGAGGGGGGACGCTGAAGCTTTCTTT. It is translated as CSAQRGDAEAFF.

This clonotype was picked up a small number of times. The chain employs TRBV6-2 or TRBV6-3 and TRBJ2-5; 8 bases map to TRBD2. The CDR3 extends over 14 amino acids. The germline gives CDR1 MNHEY, CDR2 SVGEGT. With 7 bases clipped from V and 11 bases from J, the junction kept 15 bases outside the gene matches. CDR3 sequence reads: CASNFRGGVREQYF. The CDR3 region has the DNA TGTGCCAGCAACTTCCGGGGGGGAGTTCGGGAGCAGTACTTC.

This clonotype was counted only a few times. Likely a read error: the CDR3 ends without its conserved phenylalanine or tryptophan. This sequence joins TRBV27 and TRBJ2-4; D is unclear. The CDR3 totals 12 residues. Trimming cost V 6 bases and J 9 bases, with 12 bases left between them. The germline gives CDR1 MNHEY, CDR2 SMNVEV (reference sequence). CDR3 region: CASRGPSRIQYS. CDR3 sequence (DNA): TGTGCCAGCAGAGGACCCTCGCGCATTCAGTACTCC.

This clonotype was seen a handful of times. J is TRBJ1-1 and V is TRBV29-1; D ambiguous. Germline V gene data show CDR1 as SQVTM and CDR2 as ANQGSEA. V lost 6 bases to trimming and J lost 0 bases, with 11 bases between them. This CDR3 region has 13 residues. The CDR3 sequence is CSVQTVMNTEAFF. The CDR3, as DNA: TGCAGCGTCCAAACAGTAATGAACACTGAAGCTTTCTTT.

This clonotype has a handful of counts. The V gene is TRBV20-1, the J gene TRBJ2-3; D unresolved. V lost 5 bases to trimming and J lost 4 bases, with 7 bases between them. CDR1 is DFQATT and CDR2 is SNEGSKA in the germline V gene (reference sequence). This CDR3 region has 11 residues. This CDR3 is CSAWLADTQYF. CDR3 DNA: TGCAGTGCTTGGCTGGCAGATACGCAGTATTTT.

This clonotype has just a few counts. This sequence joins TRBV4-3 and TRBJ1-1; D is unclear. There are 16 residues in the CDR3. Trimming cost V 0 bases and J 4 bases, with 15 bases left between them. The germline gives CDR1 LGHNA, CDR2 YSLEER. CDR3 nucleotide sequence: TGCGCCAGCAGCCAAGATTCAGTACTCTTCACCACTGAAGCTTTCTTT. Amino acid sequence: CASSQDSVLFTTEAFF.

The chain links TRBV12-3 or TRBV12-4 to TRBJ1-4; 11 nucleotides agree with TRBD1. Unmatched junction bases numbered 12, after V lost 2 bases and J lost 10 bases. The CDR3 length is 17 residues. This CDR3 is CASSLFSTGQGAGKLFF. The CDR3 coding sequence is TGTGCCAGCAGTTTATTTTCGACCGGACAGGGGGCAGGAAAACTGTTTTTT.

This chain uses TRBV28 with TRBJ2-1; 14 nucleotides match TRBD2. CDR1 MDHEN and CDR2 SYDVKM come from the germline V gene. The V and J ends lost 11 bases and 2 bases, in that order; junction bases with no gene match: 5. This CDR3 region has 15 residues. CDR3 in amino acids: CAGTSGRGAYNEQFF. The CDR3 DNA is TGTGCCGGGACTAGCGGGAGAGGGGCCTACAATGAGCAGTTCTTC.

The chain employs TRBV2 and TRBJ2-1; D is possibly TRBD1 or TRBD2 (5 bases each). V gave up 3 bases and J gave up 3 bases, with 6 bases separating them. The CDR3 has 13 residues. Germline V gene lookup returns CDR1 SNHLY and CDR2 FYNNEI. In DNA, the CDR3 is TGTGCCAGCAGTGAGGGGGTCTACAATGAGCAGTTCTTC. It translates to CASSEGVYNEQFF. The complete variable domain, with remaining parts taken from reference TRBV2 and TRBJ2-1, reads EPEVTQTPSHQVTQMGQEVILRCVPISNHLYFYWYRQILGQKVEFLVSFYNNEISEKSEIFDDQFSVERPDGSNFTLKIRSTKLEDSAMYFCASSEGVYNEQFFGPGTRLTVL.

The gene calls are TRBV7-3 and TRBJ2-3; TRBD2 matches at 11 bases. This CDR3 has 16 amino acids. V lost 2 bases, J lost 3 bases, and 4 bases stayed unmatched. Germline V gene data show CDR1 as SGHTA and CDR2 as FQGTGA. As DNA, the CDR3 is TGTGCCAGCAGCTTAGGAATAGCGGGAGGGACAGATACGCAGTATTTT. Translated, it gives CASSLGIAGGTDTQYF.

V usage is TRBV20-1 and J usage is TRBJ1-1, with 7 positions matching TRBD1. V trimming: 8 bases; J trimming: 1 base; junction bases outside the gene matches: 7. Germline values: CDR1 DFQATT, CDR2 SNEGSKA (reference sequence). The CDR3 has 13 residues. DNA of the CDR3: TGCAGTAACTGGGGACAGCAGAACACTGAAGCTTTCTTT. It yields the protein CSNWGQQNTEAFF.

This chain uses TRBV6-2 or TRBV6-3 with TRBJ1-2, with 8 bases matching TRBD1. This CDR3 contains 14 residues. In germline, CDR1 is MNHEY, CDR2 SVGEGT. The trim removed 0 bases at V and 9 bases at J, leaving 6 bases unmatched. The CDR3 sequence: CASSYSDREARYTF. The CDR3 nucleotides are TGTGCCAGCAGTTACTCGGACAGGGAGGCACGCTACACCTTC.

The sample holds a few counts of this clonotype. The chain uses TRBV25-1 and TRBJ1-6; TRBD1 matches at 7 bases. CDR3 length: 16 residues. The germline V gene has CDR1 MGHDK and CDR2 SYGVNS. Unmatched junction bases numbered 5, after V lost 4 bases and J lost 2 bases. The DNA for the CDR3 is TGTGCCAGCAGTGCCCAGGGGGACCCCTATAATTCACCCCTCCACTTT. It yields the protein CASSAQGDPYNSPLHF.

The chain joins TRBV4-3 to TRBJ1-3; D gene uncertain. This CDR3 comprises 16 residues. Germline V lookup: CDR1 LGHNA, CDR2 YSLEER. V was shortened by 0 bases and J by 4 bases, with 13 bases between the two germline ends. CDR3 sequence: CASSQDRSGSGNTIYF. CDR3 nucleotide sequence: TGCGCCAGCAGCCAAGATAGGTCCGGGTCGGGAAACACCATATATTTT.